The text below deals with one T cell receptor beta chain. Its specific antigen is unknown. Base qualities are not recorded, but no much larger clone differs from it by a single base. Profiling of TCR beta VDJ combinations and CDR3 sequences used genomic DNA as the template. An Illumina HiSeq 2000 was used for TCR repertoire sequencing. As for how the authors treated the data: Repertoire assessment relied on Simpson's diversity index, CDR3 size and DJ length profiles, and TRBV/TRBJ rearrangement plots. The immunodominant clone was defined as the most abundant DNA sequence in deep sequencing data. CDR3 amino acid sequences were screened for sharing across subjects and compared with published repertoires and the VDJdb database. TCRdb itself trimmed the public reads at Q25 with fastp, ran MiXCR and retained productive beta chains. A single entry per CDR3 protein holds the most common genes and DNA from its merged rows. TCRdb's processing, not the authors', yielded these V and J calls. The sample data list around 250,000 distinct CDR3 sequences, and 82% of these were observed just once. The ten biggest clones cover roughly two fifths of the sample.

This record belongs to a study of CD8+CD57+ T cells in acquired aplastic anemia (dated by TCRdb to 2017 to 2018). Some background on the complete study: DNA extracted from sorted CD4+ and CD8+ cells had a mean of roughly 3.4 ug, with a range of about 0.2 to 30 ug. CD8+CD57+ expansion was defined as a frequency above the mean frequency observed in healthy subjects. Here is what the overall study found, with its caveats: Roughly 31 CD8+ CDR3 sequences were shared between patients and controls but appeared highly expressed in patients and within their immunodominant clones. No significant difference in CD8+ Simpson's diversity was found between patients and healthy controls (P=0.060).

Patients chosen for sequencing had shown expansion of CD8+CD57+ cells by flow cytometry. Every patient had severe acquired aplastic anemia, diagnosed using the International Study of Aplastic Anemia and Agranulocytosis and Camitta criteria. Patients had received no therapy at the time of blood sampling. In the study, sorted CD4+ and CD8+ blood T cells from patients with severe aplastic anemia and from healthy subjects underwent deep sequencing of TCR repertoires. In the USA, patient enrollment took place under clinicaltrials.gov protocols 00001620, 01623167, 00001397, 00071045, 00081523 and 00961064. Ficoll-Paque density gradient centrifugation was used to isolate peripheral blood mononuclear cells. Before DNA extraction, CD4+ and CD8+ T cells were sorted by FACS or by magnetic beads. The junction shows trimming of 4 bases on V and 10 bases on J, plus 20 bases between the germline ends. Reading the germline V gene (reference sequence) gives CDR1 SEHNR and CDR2 FQNEAQ. Measured from the cysteine to the phenylalanine, the CDR3 is 14 residues long. The retained sequence is limited to the CDR3, 42 bases, with the frame set at the first base.

The chain employs TRBV7-9 and TRBJ2-7; perhaps TRBD2 is the D gene, with 5 bases matching. This sequence was found in a human donor with aplastic anemia. Sequencing was done on a sample of sorted CD4+, CD8+, or CD8+CD57+ T cells (not recorded which) from PBMCs. The sequence in DNA is TGTGCCAGCAGCTGTCAAAGAATCGCGGGCGACCAGTACTTC. This codes for CASSCQRIAGDQYF.